This TCR beta chain is drawn from a study of naive and memory T cell subsets. V shed 0 bases and J shed 1 base, with 8 bases lying between them. This CDR3 is 15 amino acids long. Germline V gives CDR1 SGHRS, CDR2 YFSETQ. Cells stained for CD3, CD4, CD8, CD45RA, CD27 and viability were sorted into four CD45RA/CD27 subsets. The beta constant-region primer was an equimolar mix of two oligonucleotides covering TRBC1 and TRBC2. The ligated cDNA underwent four PCR rounds using SP2 and nested alpha and beta constant-region primers. The cDNA 3' end received a ligated single-stranded oligonucleotide carrying the SP2 primer and a 12-nucleotide UMI. In TCRdb, the UMI-ligation and nested PCR reads were re-called with MiXCR into one record per CDR3 protein. Among 130,000 or so distinct CDR3 sequences, roughly 36% were seen once, and the ten largest hold 0.9%.

The sequence came from a human donor in good health. Input material: central memory CD4+ T cells from blood. The V and J genes are TRBV5-1 and TRBJ2-1; D gene uncertain. CDR3 coding DNA: TGCGCCAGCAGCTTGGCTACGAGTTCCTACAATGAGCAGTTCTTC. Translated, it gives CASSLATSSYNEQFF.